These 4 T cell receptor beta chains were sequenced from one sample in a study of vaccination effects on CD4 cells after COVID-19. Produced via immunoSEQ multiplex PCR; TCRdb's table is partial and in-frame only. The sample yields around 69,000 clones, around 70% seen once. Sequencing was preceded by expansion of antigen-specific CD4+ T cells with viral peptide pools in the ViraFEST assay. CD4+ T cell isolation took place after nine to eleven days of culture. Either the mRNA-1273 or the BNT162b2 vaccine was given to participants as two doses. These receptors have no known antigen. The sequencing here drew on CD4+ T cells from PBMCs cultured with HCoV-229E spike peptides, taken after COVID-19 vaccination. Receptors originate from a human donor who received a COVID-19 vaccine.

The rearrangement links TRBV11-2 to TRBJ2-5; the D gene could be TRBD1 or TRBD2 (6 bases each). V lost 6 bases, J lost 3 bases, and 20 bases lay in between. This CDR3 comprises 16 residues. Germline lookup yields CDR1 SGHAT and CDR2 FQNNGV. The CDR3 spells CASSSKGGLSKETQYF. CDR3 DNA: TGTGCCAGCAGTTCGAAGGGGGGCCTCAGTAAAGAGACCCAGTACTTC.

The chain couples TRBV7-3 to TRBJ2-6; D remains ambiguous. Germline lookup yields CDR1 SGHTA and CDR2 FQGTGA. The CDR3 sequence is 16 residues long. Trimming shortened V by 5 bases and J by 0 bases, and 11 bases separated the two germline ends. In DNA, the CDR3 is TGTGCCAGCAGCCTTGGGGTTAGCTCTGGGGCCAACGTCCTGACTTTC. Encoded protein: CASSLGVSSGANVLTF.

The CDR3 region has the DNA TGTGCCAGCAGTTTGTGGAACCGTGCCCAAGAGACCCAGTACTTC. It yields the protein CASSLWNRAQETQYF. The chain carries TRBV27 and TRBJ2-5; D remains unclear. Trimming cost V 3 bases and J 1 base, with 12 bases left between them. CDR3 length: 15 amino acids. Germline V lookup: CDR1 MNHEY, CDR2 SMNVEV (reference sequence).

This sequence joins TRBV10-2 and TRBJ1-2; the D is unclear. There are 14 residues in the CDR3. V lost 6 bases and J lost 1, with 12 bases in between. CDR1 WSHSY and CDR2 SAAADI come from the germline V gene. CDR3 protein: CASSLGTVNYGYTF. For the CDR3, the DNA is TGCGCCAGCAGCCTGGGAACAGTTAACTATGGCTACACCTTC.